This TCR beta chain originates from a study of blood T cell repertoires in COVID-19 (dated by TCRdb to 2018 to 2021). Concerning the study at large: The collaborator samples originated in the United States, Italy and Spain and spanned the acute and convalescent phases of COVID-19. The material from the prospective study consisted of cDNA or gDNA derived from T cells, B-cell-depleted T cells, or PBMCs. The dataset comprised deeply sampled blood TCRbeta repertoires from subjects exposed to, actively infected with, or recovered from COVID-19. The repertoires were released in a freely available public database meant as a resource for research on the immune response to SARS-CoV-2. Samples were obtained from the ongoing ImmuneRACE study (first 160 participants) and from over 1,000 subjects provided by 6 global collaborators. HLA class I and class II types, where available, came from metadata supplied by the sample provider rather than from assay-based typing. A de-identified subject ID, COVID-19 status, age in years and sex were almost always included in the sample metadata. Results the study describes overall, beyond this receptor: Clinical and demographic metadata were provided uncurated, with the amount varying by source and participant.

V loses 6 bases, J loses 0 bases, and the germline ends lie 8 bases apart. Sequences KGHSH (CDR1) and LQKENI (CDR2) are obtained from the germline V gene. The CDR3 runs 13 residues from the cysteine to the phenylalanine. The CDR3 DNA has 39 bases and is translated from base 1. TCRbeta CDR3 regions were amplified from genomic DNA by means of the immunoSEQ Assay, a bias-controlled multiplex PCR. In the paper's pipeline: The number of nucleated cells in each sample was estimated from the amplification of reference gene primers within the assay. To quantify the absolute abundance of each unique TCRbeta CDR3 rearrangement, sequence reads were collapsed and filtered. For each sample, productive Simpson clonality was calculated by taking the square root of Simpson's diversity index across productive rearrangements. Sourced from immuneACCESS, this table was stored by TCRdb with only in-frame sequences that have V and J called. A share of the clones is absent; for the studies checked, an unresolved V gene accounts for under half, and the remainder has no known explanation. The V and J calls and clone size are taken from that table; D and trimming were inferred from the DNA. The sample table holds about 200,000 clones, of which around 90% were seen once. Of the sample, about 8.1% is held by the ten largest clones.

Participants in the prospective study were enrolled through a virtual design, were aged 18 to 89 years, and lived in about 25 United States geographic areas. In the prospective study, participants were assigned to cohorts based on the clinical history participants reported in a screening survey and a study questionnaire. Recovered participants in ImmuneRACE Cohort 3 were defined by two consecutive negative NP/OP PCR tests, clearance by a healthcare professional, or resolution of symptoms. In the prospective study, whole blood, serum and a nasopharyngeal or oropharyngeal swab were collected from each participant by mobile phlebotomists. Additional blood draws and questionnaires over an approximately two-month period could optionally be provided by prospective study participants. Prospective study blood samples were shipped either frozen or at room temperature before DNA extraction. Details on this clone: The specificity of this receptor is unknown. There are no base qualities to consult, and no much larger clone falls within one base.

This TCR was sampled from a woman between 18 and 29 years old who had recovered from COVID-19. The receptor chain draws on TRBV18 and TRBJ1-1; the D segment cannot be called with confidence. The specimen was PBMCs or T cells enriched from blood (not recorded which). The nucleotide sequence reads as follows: TGTGCCAGCTCGTCAGAATTGAACACTGAAGCTTTCTTT. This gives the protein CASSSELNTEAFF.